This paragraph covers one T cell receptor beta chain sequence. Its antigen is undetermined. The data derive from a study of vaccination and CD4 T cells after COVID-19. Turning to the study itself: Typically, post-vaccine samples were obtained a median approximately 74 days after dose two, within a range of 14 to 241. Whole-study findings and limits: The cohort comprised relatively few convalescent patients, and no early post-infection timepoints were analyzed. SARS-CoV-2-reactive clonotypes rose nonsignificantly, with the median going from about 20 to 38.

Trimming took off 2 bases at V and 2 bases at J, with 9 bases between the two ends. The CDR3 covers 14 residues. Germline CDR1 is SGHRS and CDR2 is YFSETQ. With the Oncomine TCR Beta short-read assay, DNA from cultured CD4+ T cells was sequenced. TCRdb itself ran the PCR reads through MiXCR, one entry per CDR3 protein. The sample holds about 3,500 distinct CDR3 sequences, 35% to 50% seen once. Treatment here: approximately 11-day PBMC culture with coronavirus spike peptide pools or control peptides (ViraFEST assay). The sample consisted of CD4+ T cells from blood, cultured in vitro. This chain uses TRBV5-1 with TRBJ2-3, with D tentatively TRBD1 or TRBD2 (5 bases each). This TCR was sampled from a human donor who had recovered from COVID-19. The CDR3: CASSLGTTTDTQYF. The CDR3 DNA reads as TGCGCCAGCAGCTTAGGGACCACCACAGATACGCAGTATTTT.